Here is one T cell receptor beta chain with its context. These data belong to a study of shared clonotypes between healthy human individuals. Sequencing was at deep level. Sorted-subset replicate PCRs used 200 ng of genomic DNA. This amount corresponded to some 32,000 T cell genomes. Here immunoSEQ multiplex PCR was the method, and the copy in TCRdb shows in-frame clones only, minus some. Of 2 million to 3 million clones detected, over 85% appear once; the ten largest clones hold approximately 0.36%. The germline V gene has CDR1 MGHRA and CDR2 YSYEKL. The V gene lost 0 bases and the J gene lost 4 bases, with 5 bases spanning the gap. This CDR3 spans 13 amino acids.

The receptor was isolated from a man younger than 35 in good health. Some clones in this sample may be carry-over from other donors' samples. The sample consisted of naive CD4+ T cells from PBMCs. The subset here: CD45RA+ positively selected. The V and J genes are TRBV4-1 and TRBJ2-3; D is uncertain. The CDR3 spells CASSQEAADTQYF. The DNA of the CDR3 is TGCGCCAGCAGCCAAGAGGCGGCAGATACGCAGTATTTT.